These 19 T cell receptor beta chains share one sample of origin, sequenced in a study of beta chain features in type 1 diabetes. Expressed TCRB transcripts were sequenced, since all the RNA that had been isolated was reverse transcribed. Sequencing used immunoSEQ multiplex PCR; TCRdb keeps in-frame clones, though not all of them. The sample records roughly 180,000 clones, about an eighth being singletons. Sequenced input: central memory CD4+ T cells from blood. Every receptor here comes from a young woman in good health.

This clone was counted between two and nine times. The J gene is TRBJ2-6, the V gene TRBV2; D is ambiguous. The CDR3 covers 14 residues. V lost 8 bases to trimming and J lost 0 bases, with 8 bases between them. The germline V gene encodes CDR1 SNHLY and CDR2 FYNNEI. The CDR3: CASVRNSGANVLTF. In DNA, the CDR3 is TGTGCCAGCGTGAGAAACTCTGGGGCCAACGTCCTGACTTTC.

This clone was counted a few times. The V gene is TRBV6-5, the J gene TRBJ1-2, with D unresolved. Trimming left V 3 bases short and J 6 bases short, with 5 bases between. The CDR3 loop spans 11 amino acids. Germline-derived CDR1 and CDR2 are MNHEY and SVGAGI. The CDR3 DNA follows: TGTGCCAGCAGTTATAATCATGGCTACACCTTC. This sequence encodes CASSYNHGYTF.

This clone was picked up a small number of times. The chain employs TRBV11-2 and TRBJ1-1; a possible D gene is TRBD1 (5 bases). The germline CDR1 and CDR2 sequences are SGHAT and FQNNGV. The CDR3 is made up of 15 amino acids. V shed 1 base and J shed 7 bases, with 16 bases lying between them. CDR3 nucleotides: TGTGCCAGCAGCTTAGGCCCAGGGATGCCCTTTGAAGCTTTCTTT. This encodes CASSLGPGMPFEAFF. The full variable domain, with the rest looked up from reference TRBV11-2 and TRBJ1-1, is EAGVAQSPRYKIIEKRQSVAFWCNPISGHATLYWYQQILGQGPKLLIQFQNNGVVDDSQLPKDRFSAERLKGVDSTLKIQPAKLEDSAVYLCASSLGPGMPFEAFFGQGTRLTVV.

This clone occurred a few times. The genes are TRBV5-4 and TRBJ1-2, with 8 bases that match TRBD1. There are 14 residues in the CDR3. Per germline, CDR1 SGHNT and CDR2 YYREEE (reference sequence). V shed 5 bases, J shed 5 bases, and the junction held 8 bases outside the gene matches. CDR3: CASRPTGEGYGYTF. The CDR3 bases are TGTGCCAGCAGGCCGACAGGGGAGGGGTATGGCTACACCTTC.

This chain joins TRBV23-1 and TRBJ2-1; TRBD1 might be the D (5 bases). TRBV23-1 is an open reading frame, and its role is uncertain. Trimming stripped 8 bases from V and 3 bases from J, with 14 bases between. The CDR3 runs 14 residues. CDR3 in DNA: TGCGCCAGCTGTCCCAGGGTAATCTACAATGAGCAGTTCTTC. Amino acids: CASCPRVIYNEQFF.

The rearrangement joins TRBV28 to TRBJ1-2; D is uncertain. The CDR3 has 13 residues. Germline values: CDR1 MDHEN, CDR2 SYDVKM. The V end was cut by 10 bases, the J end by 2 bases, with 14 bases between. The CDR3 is CAIPLPGNYGYTF. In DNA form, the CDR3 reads TGTGCCATCCCTTTACCGGGAAACTATGGCTACACCTTC.

The CDR3 coding sequence is TGCGCCAGCAGTCAATCAGGTAGCTCTGGAAACACCATATATTTT. The encoded protein is CASSQSGSSGNTIYF. This chain connects TRBV4-1 to TRBJ1-3, with D unresolved. Germline V lookup: CDR1 MGHRA, CDR2 YSYEKL. This CDR3 contains 15 residues. V was cut by 6 bases and J by 0 bases, with 12 bases left in between.

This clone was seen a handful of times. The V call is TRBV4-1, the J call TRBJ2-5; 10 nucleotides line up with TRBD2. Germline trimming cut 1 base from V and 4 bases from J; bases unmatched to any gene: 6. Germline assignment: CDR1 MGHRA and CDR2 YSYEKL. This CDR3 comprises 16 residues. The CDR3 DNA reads TGCGCCAGCAGCCAAGGAAGCGGGAGGGCCGGAGAGACCCAGTACTTC. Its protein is CASSQGSGRAGETQYF.

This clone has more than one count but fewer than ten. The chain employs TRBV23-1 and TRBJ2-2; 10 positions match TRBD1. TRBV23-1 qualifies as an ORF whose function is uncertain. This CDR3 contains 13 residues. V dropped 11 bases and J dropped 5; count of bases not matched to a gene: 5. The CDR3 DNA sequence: TGCGCCCCAGGACAGGGGGAAACCGGGGAGCTGTTTTTT. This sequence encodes CAPGQGETGELFF.

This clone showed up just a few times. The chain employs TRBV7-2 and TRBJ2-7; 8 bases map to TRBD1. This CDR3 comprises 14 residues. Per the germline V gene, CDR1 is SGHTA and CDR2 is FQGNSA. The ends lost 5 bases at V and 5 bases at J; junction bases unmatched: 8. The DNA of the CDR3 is TGTGCCAGCAGCATTGACAGGGGTAGCGACGAGCAGTACTTC. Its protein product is CASSIDRGSDEQYF.

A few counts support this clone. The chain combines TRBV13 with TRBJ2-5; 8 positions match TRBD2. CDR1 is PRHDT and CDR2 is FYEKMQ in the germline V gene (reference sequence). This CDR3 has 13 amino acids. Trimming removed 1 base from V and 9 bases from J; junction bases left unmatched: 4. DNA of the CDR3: TGTGCCAGCAGCTTAGTGGCCGGGAGGGCCCAGTACTTC. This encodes CASSLVAGRAQYF.

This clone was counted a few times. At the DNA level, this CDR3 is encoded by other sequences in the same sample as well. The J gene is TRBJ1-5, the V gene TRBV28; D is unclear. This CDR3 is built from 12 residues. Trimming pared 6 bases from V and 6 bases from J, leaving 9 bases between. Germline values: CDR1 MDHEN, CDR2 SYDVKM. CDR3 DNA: TGTGCCAGCAGACGCCCGGGTCAGCCCCAGCATTTT. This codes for CASRRPGQPQHF.

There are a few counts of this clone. The CDR3 region is CASSERTVNTEAFF. CDR3 bases: TGTGCCAGCAGTGAGAGGACAGTGAACACTGAAGCTTTCTTT. The chain has TRBV2 and TRBJ1-1; D possibly corresponds to TRBD1 (6 bases). V lost 3 bases and J 0 bases, leaving 8 bases between the germline ends. Germline lookup yields CDR1 SNHLY and CDR2 FYNNEI. The CDR3 consists of 14 residues.

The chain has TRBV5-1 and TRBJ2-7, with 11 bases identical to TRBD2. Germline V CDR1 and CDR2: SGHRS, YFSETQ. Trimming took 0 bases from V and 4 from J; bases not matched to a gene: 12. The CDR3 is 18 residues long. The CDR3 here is CASSLGPGTSGRNYEQYF. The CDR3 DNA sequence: TGCGCCAGCAGCTTGGGCCCAGGCACTAGCGGGAGAAATTACGAGCAGTACTTC. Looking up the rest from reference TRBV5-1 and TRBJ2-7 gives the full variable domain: KAGVTQTPRYLIKTRGQQVTLSCSPISGHRSVSWYQQTPGQGLQFLFEYFSETQRNKGNFPGRFSGRQFSNSRSEMNVSTLELGDSALYLCASSLGPGTSGRNYEQYFGPGTRLTVT.

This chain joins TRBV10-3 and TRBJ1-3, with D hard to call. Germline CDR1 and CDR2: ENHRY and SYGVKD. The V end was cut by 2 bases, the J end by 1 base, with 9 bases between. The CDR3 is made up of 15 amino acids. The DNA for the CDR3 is TGTGCCATCAGTGAGGGGTCGGGGTCTGGAAACACCATATATTTT. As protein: CAISEGSGSGNTIYF.

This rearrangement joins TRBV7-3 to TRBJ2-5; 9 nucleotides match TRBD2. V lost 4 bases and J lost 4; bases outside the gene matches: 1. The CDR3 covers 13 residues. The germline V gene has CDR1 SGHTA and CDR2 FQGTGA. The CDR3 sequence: CASSSGLAETQYF. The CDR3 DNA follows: TGTGCCAGCAGCTCGGGACTAGCAGAGACCCAGTACTTC.

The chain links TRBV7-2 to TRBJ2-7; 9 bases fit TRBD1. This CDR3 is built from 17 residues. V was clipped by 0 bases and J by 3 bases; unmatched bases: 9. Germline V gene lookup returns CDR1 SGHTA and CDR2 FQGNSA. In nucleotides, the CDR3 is TGTGCCAGCAGCTTAGCCGCCGGAGGGACAGGGTACTACGAGCAGTACTTC. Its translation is CASSLAAGGTGYYEQYF.

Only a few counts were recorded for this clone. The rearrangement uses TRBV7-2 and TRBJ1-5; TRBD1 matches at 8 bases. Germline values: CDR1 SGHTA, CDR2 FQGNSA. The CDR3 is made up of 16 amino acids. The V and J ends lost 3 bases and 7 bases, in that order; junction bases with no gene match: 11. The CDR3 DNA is TGTGCCAGCAGCTTGTTCGGGACAGGTACGAGCCAGCCCCAGCATTTT. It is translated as CASSLFGTGTSQPQHF. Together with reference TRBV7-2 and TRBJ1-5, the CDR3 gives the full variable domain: GAGVSQSPSNKVTEKGKDVELRCDPISGHTALYWYRQSLGQGLEFLIYFQGNSAPDKSGLPSDRFSAERTGGSVSTLTIQRTQQEDSAVYLCASSLFGTGTSQPQHFGDGTRLSIL.

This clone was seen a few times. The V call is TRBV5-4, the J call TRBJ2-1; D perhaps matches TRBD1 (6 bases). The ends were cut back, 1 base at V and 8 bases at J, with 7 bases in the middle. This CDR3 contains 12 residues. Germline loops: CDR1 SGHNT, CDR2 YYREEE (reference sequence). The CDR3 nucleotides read TGTGCCAGCAGCTTGACAGGGTATGAGCAGTTCTTC. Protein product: CASSLTGYEQFF.